This passage covers 28 T cell receptor beta chains from one sample sequenced in a study of blood T cell repertoires in COVID-19. Generated by immunoSEQ multiplex PCR, the TCRdb table keeps only in-frame clones and is missing some. The sample yields around 400,000 clones, approximately 89% seen once. What was sequenced was peripheral blood. The receptors come from a woman aged 60 to 75 with COVID-19, enrolled during active disease.

This clone was seen a handful of times. CDR3 protein: CASRDTEPGELFF. Here the CDR3 DNA reads TGTGCCAGCAGGGACACTGAACCCGGGGAGCTGTTTTTT. V and J are TRBV2 and TRBJ2-2, with a possible D match to TRBD1 (5 bases). Deletions cut 6 bases from V and 6 bases from J, with 11 bases between. Per the germline V gene, CDR1 is SNHLY and CDR2 is FYNNEI. This CDR3 region has 13 residues.

The rearrangement uses TRBV7-6 and TRBJ2-7; possible D gene TRBD1, 6 bases. The CDR3 contains 13 residues. Germline V gene data show CDR1 as SGHVS and CDR2 as FNYEAQ. V lost 2 bases to trimming and J lost 6 bases, with 11 bases between them. Written as DNA, the CDR3 is TGTGCCAGCAGCTTATTGACAGGCGGCGAGCAGTACTTC. Translated, it gives CASSLLTGGEQYF.

This sequence joins TRBV2 and TRBJ1-4; weak D call: TRBD1 (5 bases). In germline, CDR1 is SNHLY, CDR2 FYNNEI. This CDR3 comprises 14 residues. V was shortened by 6 bases and J by 0 bases, with 8 bases between the two germline ends. CDR3 sequence (DNA): TGTGCCAGCAGGGACACCTCAACTAATGAAAAACTGTTTTTT. This translates into CASRDTSTNEKLFF. Together with reference TRBV2 and TRBJ1-4, the CDR3 gives the full variable domain: EPEVTQTPSHQVTQMGQEVILRCVPISNHLYFYWYRQILGQKVEFLVSFYNNEISEKSEIFDDQFSVERPDGSNFTLKIRSTKLEDSAMYFCASRDTSTNEKLFFGSGTQLSVL.

The V and J genes are TRBV7-9 and TRBJ1-2, with a tentative D call TRBD1 (5 bases). This CDR3 comprises 16 residues. V was clipped by 4 bases and J by 6 bases, with 21 bases between them. Per germline, CDR1 SEHNR and CDR2 FQNEAQ (reference sequence). The CDR3 sequence: CASSSPGRQGANGYTF. The CDR3 nucleotides are TGTGCCAGCAGCTCCCCGGGTCGGCAGGGCGCAAATGGCTACACCTTC.

The chain is built from TRBV18 and TRBJ2-1, with TRBD2 identical over 7 bases. The CDR3 covers 14 residues. Germline V gene sequence: CDR1 KGHSH, CDR2 LQKENI. V lost 3 bases and J lost 3; bases outside the gene matches: 2. The CDR3 bases are TGTGCCAGCTCACCCCGGGAGGACTACAATGAGCAGTTCTTC. It encodes CASSPREDYNEQFF. The full variable domain, rest sourced from reference TRBV18 and TRBJ2-1, is NAGVMQNPRHLVRRRGQEARLRCSPMKGHSHVYWYRQLPEEGLKFMVYLQKENIIDESGMPKERFSAEFPKEGPSILRIQQVVRGDSAAYFCASSPREDYNEQFFGPGTRLTVL.

The chain couples TRBV9 to TRBJ2-3; weak D call: TRBD1 (6 bases). V lost 0 bases to trimming and J lost 2 bases, with 22 bases between them. Germline V gives CDR1 SGDLS, CDR2 YYNGEE. The CDR3 totals 19 residues. CDR3 sequence reads: CASSVDRRVGALHTDTQYF. The CDR3 nucleotides are TGTGCCAGCAGCGTAGATAGGAGAGTGGGGGCGCTACACACAGATACGCAGTATTTT.

This clone was seen ten or more times. At the DNA level, this CDR3 is encoded by other sequences in the same sample as well. The rearrangement uses TRBV4-1 and TRBJ1-5; tentative D call: TRBD1 (6 bases). V lost 0 bases, J lost 2 bases, and 8 bases lay in between. Germline V CDR1 and CDR2: MGHRA, YSYEKL. CDR3 length: 15 amino acids. Written as DNA, the CDR3 is TGCGCCAGCAGCCAAGAGAGACAGGGCAATCAGCCCCAGCATTTT. Its translation is CASSQERQGNQPQHF.

V usage is TRBV14 and J usage is TRBJ2-7, with D unresolved. Germline lookup yields CDR1 SGHDN and CDR2 FVKESK. Between the trimmed V and J ends, which lost 4 bases and 2 bases, there was a span of 6 bases. CDR3 length: 12 residues. CDR3 amino acids: CASSRSTYEQYF. The CDR3 bases are TGTGCCAGCAGCCGCAGTACCTACGAGCAGTACTTC. Drawing the rest from reference TRBV14 and TRBJ2-7, the complete variable domain is EAGVTQFPSHSVIEKGQTVTLRCDPISGHDNLYWYRRVMGKEIKFLLHFVKESKQDESGMPNNRFLAERTGGTYSTLKVQPAELEDSGVYFCASSRSTYEQYFGPGTRLTVT.

As concerns this clone: In the same sample, other DNA sequences code for this CDR3. The J gene is TRBJ1-1, the V gene TRBV28, with D possibly matching TRBD1 (6 bases). From germline, CDR1 is MDHEN and CDR2 SYDVKM. The CDR3 is 13 amino acids. Trimming stripped 7 bases from V and 2 bases from J, with 11 bases between. The CDR3 DNA sequence: TGTGCCAGCACACGACAGGCAAACACTGAAGCTTTCTTT. Residues: CASTRQANTEAFF.

J is TRBJ2-3 and V is TRBV3-1 (or the pseudogene TRBV3-2); possibly TRBD1 for D (7 bases). The V gene's germline CDR1 is LGHDT and CDR2 YNNKEL (reference sequence). This CDR3 spans 17 amino acids. Trimming shortened V by 4 bases and J by 3 bases, and 20 bases separated the two germline ends. CDR3 loop: CASSPRGGGGSTDTQYF. DNA of the CDR3: TGTGCCAGCAGCCCCCGAGGAGGAGGGGGCTCGACAGATACGCAGTATTTT.

This sequence joins TRBV25-1 and TRBJ2-3; TRBD1 matches 9 bases. The CDR3 is 17 residues long. Looked up from germline, CDR1 is MGHDK and CDR2 is SYGVNS. Unmatched junction bases numbered 7, after V lost 1 base and J lost 2 bases. CDR3 coding DNA: TGTGCCAGCAGTGAATTTCAGGGACAGGGCCCCACAGATACGCAGTATTTT. It encodes CASSEFQGQGPTDTQYF.

The J gene is TRBJ1-4, the V gene TRBV12-3 or TRBV12-4; the D is unclear. V was shortened by 5 bases and J by 10 bases, with 11 bases between the two germline ends. The CDR3 totals 12 residues. CDR3 sequence: CASSPWRRKLFF. CDR3 coding DNA: TGTGCCAGCAGTCCCTGGAGAAGAAAACTGTTTTTT.

The chain has TRBV7-2 and TRBJ1-1, with TRBD1 as a possible D gene (6 bases). Trimming took off 4 bases at V and 3 bases at J, with 15 bases between the two ends. Germline CDR1 and CDR2: SGHTA and FQGNSA. The CDR3 runs 15 residues. The CDR3 spells CASSYQDSPYTEAFF. CDR3 DNA: TGTGCCAGCAGCTACCAGGACAGTCCGTACACTGAAGCTTTCTTT.

The chain couples TRBV27 to TRBJ1-6; maybe TRBD1 (5 bases). V lost 3 bases and J lost 6, with 15 bases in between. The CDR3 contains 16 residues. Germline values: CDR1 MNHEY, CDR2 SMNVEV (reference sequence). CDR3 region: CASSFGAASPNSPLHF. The CDR3 region has the DNA TGTGCCAGCAGTTTTGGGGCAGCCTCCCCTAATTCACCCCTCCACTTT.

This chain uses TRBV5-1 with TRBJ2-3; the match to TRBD2 covers 7 bases. From germline, CDR1 is SGHRS and CDR2 YFSETQ. V shed 5 bases and J 4 bases; nucleotides not matched to a gene: 7. The CDR3 is 14 residues long. The CDR3 coding sequence is TGCGCCAGCAGGTGGGCGGGGGAGGCAGATACGCAGTATTTT. Its translation is CASRWAGEADTQYF.

J is TRBJ2-7 and V is TRBV11-2; 7 bases are a match to TRBD2. CDR1 is SGHAT and CDR2 is FQNNGV in the germline V gene. V gave up 1 base and J gave up 0 bases; unmatched junction bases: 6. CDR3 length: 16 amino acids. The CDR3 here is CASSLGFGGFSYEQYF. The CDR3, as DNA: TGTGCCAGCAGCTTAGGTTTCGGGGGGTTCTCCTACGAGCAGTACTTC.

This sequence joins TRBV6-6 and TRBJ1-1; TRBD1 agrees at 8 bases. CDR3 length: 14 residues. The germline CDR1 and CDR2 sequences are MNHNY and SVGAGI (reference sequence). After removal of 9 bases from V and 8 bases from J, the junction contained 14 bases not matched to a gene. DNA for the CDR3: TGTGCCAGTACCGACAGGGGCGGGGAGGGGGAAGCTTTCTTT. Its protein product is CASTDRGGEGEAFF.

V is TRBV19 and J is TRBJ2-3, with D perhaps TRBD2 (6 bases). Trimming removed 4 bases from V and 11 bases from J, with 13 bases in between. The CDR3 sequence is 12 residues long. The germline V gene encodes CDR1 LNHDA and CDR2 SQIVND (reference sequence). In DNA, the CDR3 is TGTGCCAGTAGTACGAGCGGAGGGTTGCAGTATTTT. Translation: CASSTSGGLQYF.

The J gene is TRBJ1-5, the V gene TRBV6-1; D possibly corresponds to TRBD1 (5 bases). Germline V gene sequence: CDR1 MNHNS, CDR2 SASEGT. With 1 base removed from V and 5 bases from J, the gap between germline ends came to 12 bases. The CDR3 totals 15 residues. The CDR3 loop reads CASSEGGGAYQPQHF. The CDR3 nucleotides read TGTGCCAGCAGTGAAGGCGGGGGAGCGTATCAGCCCCAGCATTTT.

V is TRBV2 and J is TRBJ2-2; D not resolved. The germline V and J ends were trimmed by 8 bases and 6 bases, with 16 bases remaining between them. This CDR3 is built from 14 residues. Germline-derived CDR1 and CDR2 are SNHLY and FYNNEI. The CDR3 nucleotides are TGTGCCAGCCTGTTGGCTAGTTCAGCCGGGGAGCTGTTTTTT. Its translation: CASLLASSAGELFF. Looking up the rest from reference TRBV2 and TRBJ2-2 gives the full variable domain: EPEVTQTPSHQVTQMGQEVILRCVPISNHLYFYWYRQILGQKVEFLVSFYNNEISEKSEIFDDQFSVERPDGSNFTLKIRSTKLEDSAMYFCASLLASSAGELFFGEGSRLTVL.

V gene TRBV18 combines with J gene TRBJ2-5, with D perhaps matching TRBD2 (6 bases). Germline CDR1 is KGHSH and CDR2 is LQKENI. Trimming removed 3 bases at V and 0 bases at J, with 11 bases between. This CDR3 has 15 amino acids. CDR3 sequence reads: CASSPYRDYQETQYF. The CDR3 DNA sequence: TGTGCCAGCTCACCTTACCGGGACTACCAAGAGACCCAGTACTTC.

The chain joins TRBV5-1 to TRBJ1-5; TRBD1 is a possible D gene (6 bases). The germline gives CDR1 SGHRS, CDR2 YFSETQ. V lost 7 bases and J lost 1, with 9 bases in between. This CDR3 is built from 13 residues. CDR3 nucleotide sequence: TGCGCCAGCGCTACAGGGAGCAATCAGCCCCAGCATTTT. This sequence encodes CASATGSNQPQHF.

The gene calls are TRBV10-1 and TRBJ2-2; 8 bases fit TRBD2. There are 13 residues in the CDR3. V dropped 6 bases and J dropped 5; count of bases not matched to a gene: 2. Germline CDR1 is WNHNN and CDR2 is SYGVQD (reference sequence). This CDR3 is CASSKRGTGELFF. The CDR3 DNA follows: TGCGCCAGCAGCAAGCGGGGGACCGGGGAGCTGTTTTTT.

Here the CDR3 reads CASSAESAVAYGYTF. DNA of the CDR3: TGTGCCAGCAGCGCAGAGTCGGCGGTCGCATATGGCTACACCTTC. The chain uses TRBV9 and TRBJ1-2; unclear D gene. V lost 3 bases and J 5 bases, leaving 17 bases between the germline ends. The CDR3 loop spans 15 amino acids. Germline V gene lookup returns CDR1 SGDLS and CDR2 YYNGEE.

CDR3 region: CASSHGGDTGELFF. The CDR3 DNA reads TGTGCCAGCAGCCATGGAGGGGACACCGGGGAGCTGTTTTTT. V and J are TRBV9 and TRBJ2-2; TRBD2 is a possible D gene (6 bases). The CDR3 length is 14 residues. The germline CDR1 and CDR2 sequences are SGDLS and YYNGEE. Trimming pared 4 bases from V and 3 bases from J, leaving 10 bases between.

The chain uses TRBV5-4 and TRBJ1-2, with 8 bases fitting TRBD1. CDR1 is SGHNT, CDR2 YYREEE, per germline (reference sequence). The CDR3 sequence is 15 residues long. The V segment lost 4 bases and the J segment 8 bases; nucleotides outside the gene matches: 13. CDR3 region: CASSPGQATLEGYTF. As DNA, the CDR3 is TGTGCCAGCAGCCCGGGACAGGCTACACTAGAGGGCTACACCTTC.

This rearrangement joins TRBV27 to TRBJ1-1, with a tentative D call TRBD1 (6 bases). V was trimmed by 6 bases and J by 1 base, leaving 12 bases between them. CDR1 is MNHEY, CDR2 SMNVEV, per germline (reference sequence). CDR3 size: 14 residues. CDR3 residues: CASRSWTANTEAFF. The CDR3 DNA follows: TGTGCCAGCAGATCGTGGACAGCGAACACTGAAGCTTTCTTT.

This clone has a handful of counts. The V and J genes are TRBV9 and TRBJ2-7; 7 positions match TRBD2. The CDR3 contains 15 residues. Germline V gene lookup returns CDR1 SGDLS and CDR2 YYNGEE. V shed 3 bases and J 4 bases; nucleotides not matched to a gene: 10. CDR3 in amino acids: CASSGGLEFLYEQYF. DNA for the CDR3: TGTGCCAGCAGCGGCGGACTAGAATTTTTGTACGAGCAGTACTTC.